One sample yielded the 20 T cell receptor beta chains listed below, sequenced in a study of blood T cell repertoires in COVID-19. Some clones are missing from TCRdb's copy, which holds only in-frame ones; the method was immunoSEQ multiplex PCR. The top ten clones hold 43% of a sample with some 56,000 clones, 89% of them seen once. The sequenced sample was peripheral blood. The receptors were gathered from a woman aged 55-70 years with COVID-19, enrolled during active disease.

The rearrangement joins TRBV5-1 to TRBJ2-7; 8 bases match TRBD1. Germline-derived CDR1 and CDR2 are SGHRS and YFSETQ. This CDR3 has 14 amino acids. The junction had 6 bases not matched to a gene; V was cut back by 0 bases and J by 7 bases. Here the CDR3 reads CASSLAQQGGEQYF. As DNA, the CDR3 is TGCGCCAGCAGCTTGGCTCAACAGGGGGGTGAGCAGTACTTC.

The chain recombines TRBV27 with TRBJ2-3, with 10 bases identical to TRBD2. CDR3 length: 16 amino acids. The junction had 10 bases not matched to a gene; V was cut back by 1 base and J by 9 bases. The germline gives CDR1 MNHEY, CDR2 SMNVEV (reference sequence). The CDR3 loop reads CASSLWVAGGPATQYF. The DNA of the CDR3 is TGTGCCAGCAGTTTATGGGTAGCGGGAGGCCCCGCGACGCAGTATTTT.

This chain connects TRBV5-1 to TRBJ2-1; 11 bases map to TRBD2. Germline-derived CDR1 and CDR2 are SGHRS and YFSETQ. Losses at the gene ends were 2 bases for V and 2 bases for J; bases not matched to a gene: 0. The CDR3 loop spans 15 amino acids. The CDR3 DNA is TGCGCCAGCAGCTTTAGCGGGGGGGCCTACAATGAGCAGTTCTTC. Protein: CASSFSGGAYNEQFF. Complete variable domain (other parts from reference TRBV5-1 and TRBJ2-1): KAGVTQTPRYLIKTRGQQVTLSCSPISGHRSVSWYQQTPGQGLQFLFEYFSETQRNKGNFPGRFSGRQFSNSRSEMNVSTLELGDSALYLCASSFSGGAYNEQFFGPGTRLTVL.

V and J are TRBV29-1 and TRBJ1-2; unclear D gene. Germline V gene data show CDR1 as SQVTM and CDR2 as ANQGSEA. The V end was cut by 6 bases, the J end by 2 bases, with 13 bases between. The CDR3 loop spans 13 amino acids. The CDR3 coding sequence is TGCAGCGTAAGAAGGCCCGGGAACTATGGCTACACCTTC. Translating it yields CSVRRPGNYGYTF. Full variable domain (remainder filled in from reference TRBV29-1 and TRBJ1-2): SAVISQKPSRDICQRGTSLTIQCQVDSQVTMMFWYRQQPGQSLTLIATANQGSEATYESGFVIDKFPISRPNLTFSTLTVSNMSPEDSSIYLCSVRRPGNYGYTFGSGTRLTVV.

The chain has TRBV2 and TRBJ1-1; D ambiguous. CDR1 and CDR2 (germline): SNHLY, FYNNEI. Trimming stripped 7 bases from V and 0 bases from J, with 6 bases between. This CDR3 comprises 12 residues. CDR3 sequence: CASNSMNTEAFF. DNA of the CDR3: TGTGCCAGCAACAGTATGAACACTGAAGCTTTCTTT.

This chain connects TRBV7-9 to TRBJ2-7; 7 bases align to TRBD1. CDR1 is SEHNR and CDR2 is FQNEAQ in the germline V gene (reference sequence). The ends lost 4 bases at V and 0 bases at J; junction bases unmatched: 6. This CDR3 region has 15 residues. CDR3 in amino acids: CASSSSRQGSYEQYF. In DNA form, the CDR3 reads TGTGCCAGCAGCTCGTCCCGACAGGGCTCCTACGAGCAGTACTTC.

This clone was counted once. The J gene is TRBJ1-2, the V gene TRBV7-9, with D possibly being TRBD1 (5 bases). This CDR3 has 15 residues. The germline V gene has CDR1 SEHNR and CDR2 FQNEAQ (reference sequence). The ends were cut back, 2 bases at V and 3 bases at J, with 13 bases in the middle. The CDR3 sequence: CASSLKGAVDYGYTF. Here the CDR3 DNA reads TGTGCCAGCAGCTTAAAAGGGGCGGTGGACTATGGCTACACCTTC.

The chain employs TRBV29-1 and TRBJ2-7, with 9 bases fitting TRBD1. The CDR3 is made up of 13 amino acids. Germline lookup yields CDR1 SQVTM and CDR2 ANQGSEA. V was clipped by 6 bases and J by 3 bases; unmatched bases: 6. The CDR3 region is CSVGGTGLYEQYF. Here the CDR3 DNA reads TGCAGCGTGGGAGGGACAGGGCTCTACGAGCAGTACTTC.

This chain connects TRBV20-1 to TRBJ1-1; D uncertain. This CDR3 region has 10 residues. The V gene lost 4 bases and the J gene lost 8 bases, with 8 bases spanning the gap. Germline V lookup: CDR1 DFQATT, CDR2 SNEGSKA (reference sequence). The CDR3 protein is CSAIHVEAFF. CDR3 nucleotide sequence: TGCAGTGCTATACACGTCGAAGCTTTCTTT.

The genes are TRBV7-2 and TRBJ1-3; 7 bases fit TRBD1. The CDR3 extends over 14 amino acids. CDR1 and CDR2 from the germline V gene are SGHTA and FQGNSA. The V segment lost 3 bases and the J segment 3 bases; nucleotides outside the gene matches: 2. The DNA for the CDR3 is TGTGCCAGCAGCTTTACAGGGGTTGGAAACACCATATATTTT. This codes for CASSFTGVGNTIYF.

This clone was seen a single time. V is TRBV5-1 and J is TRBJ2-7; D possibly corresponds to TRBD1 (6 bases). CDR1 is SGHRS and CDR2 is YFSETQ in the germline V gene. V shed 4 bases and J shed 3 bases, with 23 bases lying between them. The CDR3 consists of 17 residues. The DNA for the CDR3 is TGCGCCAGCAGCCCCAAATCGATACTAGGACAGAACTACGAGCAGTACTTC. Its protein is CASSPKSILGQNYEQYF.

The rearrangement links TRBV5-1 to TRBJ2-3; the match to TRBD2 covers 12 bases. This CDR3 spans 14 amino acids. After removal of 5 bases from V and 6 bases from J, the junction contained 4 bases not matched to a gene. Germline-derived CDR1 and CDR2 are SGHRS and YFSETQ. The DNA of the CDR3 is TGCGCCAGCAGGGACGGGACTAGCGGGGATACGCAGTATTTT. This codes for CASRDGTSGDTQYF.

The chain joins TRBV10-3 to TRBJ2-5; 8 bases line up with TRBD2. The CDR3 loop spans 18 amino acids. Germline assignment: CDR1 ENHRY and CDR2 SYGVKD. The V gene end was trimmed by 0 bases and the J gene end by 1 base; junction bases not matched to a gene: 10. The DNA of the CDR3 is TGTGCCATCAGTGAGTCGTATCGGCTAGCGGGTGGCCAAGAGACCCAGTACTTC. Its protein is CAISESYRLAGGQETQYF.

V gene TRBV5-8 combines with J gene TRBJ2-1; TRBD2 matches at 8 bases. Germline trimming cut 4 bases from V and 7 bases from J; bases unmatched to any gene: 10. This CDR3 has 15 residues. The germline CDR1 and CDR2 sequences are SGHTS and YDEGEE. The CDR3 region has the DNA TGTGCCAGCAGCCCATCTGGGTTAGCGGGGAATGAGCAGTTCTTC. Its protein is CASSPSGLAGNEQFF.

The chain combines TRBV6-5 with TRBJ2-2; D might be TRBD1 (5 bases). The CDR3 runs 16 residues. In germline, CDR1 is MNHEY, CDR2 SVGAGI. Trimming removed 2 bases at V and 5 bases at J, with 15 bases between. CDR3 protein: CASSYKGALVTGELFF. The CDR3 bases are TGTGCCAGCAGTTACAAAGGGGCTTTAGTGACCGGGGAGCTGTTTTTT.

V is TRBV19 and J is TRBJ2-2; tentative D call: TRBD1 (5 bases). V was pared by 3 bases and J by 4 bases, with 9 bases between. CDR3 length equals 14 residues. CDR1 and CDR2 (germline): LNHDA, SQIVND (reference sequence). For the CDR3, the DNA is TGTGCCAGTAGTATGGGGCCGAGCACCGGGGAGCTGTTTTTT. Protein: CASSMGPSTGELFF.

The chain is built from TRBV5-4 and TRBJ2-3; perhaps TRBD2 as D (6 bases). CDR3 size: 13 residues. V shed 4 bases and J shed 4 bases, with 10 bases lying between them. CDR1 is SGHNT, CDR2 YYREEE, per germline (reference sequence). CDR3 region: CASSKDYSDTQYF. CDR3 coding DNA: TGTGCCAGCAGCAAGGACTACTCAGATACGCAGTATTTT.

This sequence joins TRBV28 and TRBJ1-2, with D tentatively TRBD1 (5 bases). Deletions cut 3 bases from V and 4 bases from J, with 15 bases between. From germline, CDR1 is MDHEN and CDR2 SYDVKM. The CDR3 consists of 15 residues. In DNA form, the CDR3 reads TGTGCCAGCAGTTTCGGGTTTGTGGGGGGCTATGGCTACACCTTC. Translating gives CASSFGFVGGYGYTF.

The CDR3 coding sequence is TGTGCCAGCAGCCCGGGACAGAAGAATGAAAAACTGTTTTTT. Translating gives CASSPGQKNEKLFF. The chain employs TRBV6-5 and TRBJ1-4; 7 bases are a match to TRBD1. Germline-derived CDR1 and CDR2 are MNHEY and SVGAGI. The CDR3 is made up of 14 amino acids. J was trimmed by 5 bases and V by 6 bases; bases with no gene match: 6.

This rearrangement joins TRBV2 to TRBJ2-4, with D possibly TRBD2 on 6 matching bases. This CDR3 spans 13 amino acids. With 2 bases removed from V and 9 bases from J, the gap between germline ends came to 11 bases. Germline values: CDR1 SNHLY, CDR2 FYNNEI. CDR3 bases: TGTGCCAGCAGTGAATACGTGGAGGGCATTCAGTACTTC. Residues: CASSEYVEGIQYF. Complete variable domain (other parts from reference TRBV2 and TRBJ2-4): EPEVTQTPSHQVTQMGQEVILRCVPISNHLYFYWYRQILGQKVEFLVSFYNNEISEKSEIFDDQFSVERPDGSNFTLKIRSTKLEDSAMYFCASSEYVEGIQYFGAGTRLSVL.